This passage covers 3 T cell receptor beta chains from one sample sequenced in a study of T cells in Graves' hyperthyroidism and ophthalmopathy. Authors of the study amplified TCR beta CDR3 regions from RNA transcripts. HTBI primers drove first-round RT-PCR of the TCR CDR3. TCRdb independently ran MiXCR on the multiplex PCR reads; one entry per CDR3 protein. Among roughly 500,000 distinct CDR3 sequences listed, around 43% were seen once. Sequenced sample: peripheral blood or thyroid tissue (not recorded which). All receptors derive from an adult woman with Graves' disease, either hyperthyroidism or ophthalmopathy (not recorded which).

This chain links TRBV10-2 with TRBJ2-3; perhaps TRBD1 as D (5 bases). This CDR3 contains 15 residues. Germline loops: CDR1 WSHSY, CDR2 SAAADI. V gave up 4 bases and J gave up 2 bases, with 13 bases separating them. CDR3 residues: CASSVPDRATDTQYF. The CDR3 coding sequence is TGCGCCAGCAGTGTTCCAGACAGAGCCACAGATACGCAGTATTTT.

In its sample, this clonotype was seen many times. The genes are TRBV11-2 and TRBJ2-7; D remains ambiguous. This CDR3 region has 14 residues. V was pared by 8 bases and J by 0 bases, with 14 bases between. Per germline, CDR1 SGHAT and CDR2 FQNNGV. The CDR3, as DNA: TGTGCCAGCTGCCTGTCTAGGAGCTCCTACGAGCAGTACTTC. Protein product: CASCLSRSSYEQYF.

This chain joins TRBV7-7 and TRBJ2-2, with 8 bases fitting TRBD1. CDR1 is SSHAT, CDR2 FNYEAQ, per germline (reference sequence). The CDR3 sequence is 17 residues long. CDR3 sequence (DNA): TGTGCTAGCGGCTTAGGTTCCCAGGGGGCGCGAACCGGGGAGCTGTTTTTT. As protein: CASGLGSQGARTGELFF.